This is a list of T cell receptor beta chains from one sample in a study of blood T cell repertoires in COVID-19. Libraries were prepared by immunoSEQ multiplex PCR; TCRdb keeps only in-frame clonotypes and omits some of them. Of about 160,000 clones listed, approximately 80% are singletons. Sequencing input: PBMCs or T cells enriched from blood (not recorded which). Receptor source: a woman aged 55-70 years who had recovered from COVID-19. CDR3s include the opening cysteine and the closing phenylalanine or tryptophan. Each record gives: clone size, V gene, J gene, D gene, CDR3 DNA, CDR3 protein. The D gene is left open where the match is weak. Only part of the rows carry a size: once, few, many, or a class if the clone is expanded.

>-|TRBV6-1|TRBJ1-2|TRBD1
TGTGCCAGCAGTGAAGGAATGGGACAGCACTACTATGGCTACACCTTC
CASSEGMGQHYYGYTF
>-|TRBV2|TRBJ2-3|TRBD2
TGTGCCAGCAAAGGAACTAGCGGCACAGATACGCAGTATTTT
CASKGTSGTDTQYF
>once|TRBV6-5|TRBJ1-2|-
TGTGCCAGCAGCCTCATTCCCCTAGATGGCTACACCTTC
CASSLIPLDGYTF
>-|TRBV15|TRBJ1-4|-
TGTGCCACCAGGGACTGGCCTCGGACTAATGAAAAACTGTTTTTT
CATRDWPRTNEKLFF
>-|TRBV5-1|TRBJ2-4|-
TGCGCCAGCAGCAAGGGACTGGGTCAGGGGGACATTCAGTACTTC
CASSKGLGQGDIQYF
>-|TRBV4-1|TRBJ2-1|TRBD1
TGCGCCAGCAGCCCTCAGGGACAGGGCCGTGGAACCTACAATGAGCAGTTCTTC
CASSPQGQGRGTYNEQFF
>-|TRBV27|TRBJ1-6|-
TGTGCCAGCAGTTTGTTAGGGCCAGGGGTGTCACCCCTCCACTTT
CASSLLGPGVSPLHF
>-|TRBV5-6|TRBJ1-2|-
TGTGCCAGCAGCTTGGGACAGCGCAATGGCTACACCTTC
CASSLGQRNGYTF
>-|TRBV19|TRBJ2-7|-
TGTGCCAGTAGTATTCAGGGGCCCTACGAGCAGTACTTC
CASSIQGPYEQYF
>-|TRBV5-6|TRBJ1-2|TRBD1
TGTGCCAGCAGCTGGGACAGTAAACCCTATGGCTACACCTTC
CASSWDSKPYGYTF
>-|TRBV27|TRBJ1-2|-
TGTGCCAGCAGTTTGAGTCCTGGAGGCTATGGCTACACCTTC
CASSLSPGGYGYTF
>-|TRBV2|TRBJ1-5|TRBD1
TGTGCCACCGGGCGACAGGGGCATAGCAATCAGCCCCAGCATTTT
CATGRQGHSNQPQHF
>once|TRBV15|TRBJ2-7|-
TGTGCCACCAGCAGAGACTTGTCCCAGTATTCCTACGAGCAGTACTTC
CATSRDLSQYSYEQYF
>-|TRBV27|TRBJ1-6|-
TGTGCCAGCAGTTTAAACCCAGACTCCTATAATTCACCCCTCCACTTT
CASSLNPDSYNSPLHF
>once|TRBV7-9|TRBJ1-2|TRBD1
TGTGCCAGCAGCCTAGGACAGGGAACAAACTATGGCTACACCTTC
CASSLGQGTNYGYTF
>-|TRBV20-1|TRBJ1-2|TRBD1
TGCAGTGCTAGTGTAACAGGGGCTAACTATGGCTACACCTTC
CSASVTGANYGYTF
>-|TRBV29-1|TRBJ2-7|-
TGCAGCTGCCGGACATTGAGCTCCTACGAGCAGTACTTC
CSCRTLSSYEQYF
>-|TRBV7-6|TRBJ2-7|-
TGTGCCAGCAGCTATGGCAGCTCCTACGAGCAGTACTTC
CASSYGSSYEQYF
>-|TRBV6-6|TRBJ2-2|-
TGTGCCAGCATAGAAAGGGGTTCCGGGGAGCTGTTTTTT
CASIERGSGELFF
>-|TRBV29-1|TRBJ2-5|-
TGCAGCGCCTCAAGGGGTGCTGGAGAGACCCAGTACTTC
CSASRGAGETQYF
>-|TRBV28|TRBJ1-6|-
TGTGCCAGCAGTCCCGCGGGGGGCAATTCACCCCTCCACTTT
CASSPAGGNSPLHF
>-|TRBV5-1|TRBJ2-2|-
TGCGCCAGCAGCGCGTACACCGGGGAGCTGTTTTTT
CASSAYTGELFF
>-|TRBV30|TRBJ1-1|-
TGTGCCTGGGGACAGCTAGGGACTGAAGCTTTCTTT
CAWGQLGTEAFF
>-|TRBV7-2|TRBJ1-4|-
TGTGCCAGCAGGGAGGCAGCGAATGAAAAACTGTTTTTT
CASREAANEKLFF
>-|TRBV5-8|TRBJ2-6|TRBD1
TGTGCCAGCAGCTTGGGACAGGGGGGCTCTGGGGCCAACGTCCTGACTTTC
CASSLGQGGSGANVLTF
>-|TRBV10-3|TRBJ2-3|TRBD1
TGTGCCATCAGGCCGGGACAGAACACAGATACGCAGTATTTT
CAIRPGQNTDTQYF
>few|TRBV19|TRBJ2-5|-
TGTGCCAGTACTCCCACGGGAGTTCAAGAGACCCAGTACTTC
CASTPTGVQETQYF
>-|TRBV19|TRBJ2-2|-
TGTGCCAGTAGTATGAGAGGGGGTACGAACACCGGGGAGCTGTTTTTT
CASSMRGGTNTGELFF
>-|TRBV6-1|TRBJ1-1|TRBD1
TGTGCCAGCAGTGAAGGGACAGGAGATGAAGCTTTCTTT
CASSEGTGDEAFF
>-|TRBV30|TRBJ2-7|TRBD1
TGTGCCTGGAGAGGGACAGTCGGGGCCTACGAGCAGTACTTC
CAWRGTVGAYEQYF
>-|TRBV12-5|TRBJ1-2|-
TGTGCTAGTGGTTTGGTACAGGGCCAAGCTAACTATGGCTACACCTTC
CASGLVQGQANYGYTF
>-|TRBV11-2|TRBJ2-1|-
TGTGCCAGCAGTCGCTTAGCTAGTGAGCAGTTCTTC
CASSRLASEQFF
>-|TRBV3-1/TRBV3-2|TRBJ1-3|TRBD1
TGTGCCAGCAGCTACCGAGACAGGGCTGGAAACACCATATATTTT
CASSYRDRAGNTIYF
>-|TRBV5-1|TRBJ1-4|-
TGCGCCAGCAGCAGAAATCAGGGCGGAGTCGAAAAACTGTTTTTT
CASSRNQGGVEKLFF
>-|TRBV10-3|TRBJ1-1|-
TGTGCCATCCGACAGCGCGGGAACACTGAAGCTTTCTTT
CAIRQRGNTEAFF
>once|TRBV19|TRBJ1-4|TRBD1
TGTGCCAGTAGGGACAGGGCTCAAGAAAAACTGTTTTTT
CASRDRAQEKLFF
>-|TRBV5-1|TRBJ2-3|-
TGCGCCAGCAGCTTGGGCGGGCTTAGTCCGAGCACAGATACGCAGTATTTT
CASSLGGLSPSTDTQYF
>-|TRBV7-3|TRBJ2-3|-
TGTGCCAGCAGCTTGCCCGGGGATACGCAGTATTTT
CASSLPGDTQYF
>-|TRBV3-1/TRBV3-2|TRBJ1-2|TRBD1
TGTGCCAGCAGCCAAACAGGGGAGGCCTTTTATGGCTACACCTTC
CASSQTGEAFYGYTF
>-|TRBV19|TRBJ1-4|TRBD1
TGTGCCAGTAGTCTCAGGGGGCTGGGCGAAAAACTGTTTTTT
CASSLRGLGEKLFF
>once|TRBV5-8|TRBJ1-2|TRBD1
TGTGCCAGCAGCCATCTTAAGGAAGGGGGCGCCGGCTATGGCTACACCTTC
CASSHLKEGGAGYGYTF
>-|TRBV6-5|TRBJ1-5|-
TGTGCCATCGCAGATAGCAATCAGCCCCAGCATTTT
CAIADSNQPQHF
>-|TRBV19|TRBJ1-2|TRBD1
TGTGCCAGTAGTATAGTGAAAGGGGGCGAAGGCTACACCTTC
CASSIVKGGEGYTF
>-|TRBV27|TRBJ2-3|TRBD1
TGTGCCAGCAGTTCCGGGACAGTCCCAGATACGCAGTATTTT
CASSSGTVPDTQYF
>-|TRBV5-6|TRBJ2-3|-
TGTGCCAGCAGCTTGGCTTTGGGCACCCTCGCAGATACGCAGTATTTT
CASSLALGTLADTQYF
>-|TRBV2|TRBJ1-4|-
TGTGCCAGCAGTGAAGAAGGTGACGGGGATGAAAAACTGTTTTTT
CASSEEGDGDEKLFF
>-|TRBV19|TRBJ2-5|TRBD1
TGTGCCAGTAGTGACAGGGGGTCCTTCGGCGTGGAGACCCAGTACTTC
CASSDRGSFGVETQYF
>-|TRBV5-4|TRBJ2-7|TRBD2
TGTGCCAGCAGCTTCGGGACTAGCGGGGGTTACGAGCAGTACTTC
CASSFGTSGGYEQYF
>-|TRBV7-3|TRBJ2-1|TRBD2
TGTGCCAGCAACCACGGGGGAGGGGATGAGCAGTTCTTC
CASNHGGGDEQFF
>once|TRBV10-3|TRBJ1-2|-
TGTGCCATCAGTGAGTCGAACAGCTATGGCTACACCTTC
CAISESNSYGYTF
>-|TRBV10-2|TRBJ2-3|-
TGCGCCAGCAGTGAGCCTAGCGTACGCACAGATACGCAGTATTTT
CASSEPSVRTDTQYF
>-|TRBV5-1|TRBJ1-4|TRBD1
TGCGCCAGCGGACAGGGGTCAACTAATGAAAAACTGTTTTTT
CASGQGSTNEKLFF